This T cell receptor (beta chain) appears in the sequencing data of a study of blood T cell repertoires in COVID-19. As for the study in general: Samples representing acute and convalescent COVID-19 were sourced from the United States, Italy and Spain.

The germline V gene encodes CDR1 SGHAT and CDR2 FQNNGV. The CDR3 is made up of 13 amino acids. Trimming left V 3 bases short and J 4 bases short, with 7 bases between. Study processing details: By means of reference gene primer amplification, nucleated cell counts were estimated. Profiled with immunoSEQ multiplex PCR; TCRdb holds only in-frame clones, not every one. From that table come the V and J calls and clone size; the DNA was used to work out D and trimming. The data hold tens of thousands of clones, with about nine tenths observed a single time. The sample taken for sequencing was peripheral blood. The J gene is TRBJ1-3, the V gene TRBV11-2, with D unclear. This sequence originates from a human donor in a cohort sampled during active COVID-19. CDR3 nucleotide sequence: TGTGCCAGCAGCTTGCGGCACGGAAACACCATATATTTT. Amino acid sequence: CASSLRHGNTIYF.